The 18 T cell receptor beta chains below all came from one sample that was sequenced in a study of cytomegalovirus exposure and HLA in healthy donors. The PCR was carried out with 60 Vbeta primers and 13 Jbeta primers. Assay used: immunoSEQ multiplex PCR; TCRdb lists only in-frame clones, some missing. The sample has about 130,000 clones, around 84% seen once. The specimen was PBMCs. Receptors originate from a middle-aged man in good health and CMV-seronegative.

The V and J genes are TRBV10-1 and TRBJ2-3; D is unresolved. Trimming removed 2 bases at V and 14 bases at J, with 14 bases between. CDR1 WNHNN and CDR2 SYGVQD come from the germline V gene (reference sequence). CDR3 length equals 12 residues. Here the CDR3 reads CASSETNLGLYF. The CDR3 region has the DNA TGCGCCAGCAGTGAGACTAACCTTGGTTTGTATTTT.

This chain links TRBV18 with TRBJ1-1; D not resolved. V lost 4 bases to trimming and J lost 5 bases, with 17 bases between them. Per germline, CDR1 KGHSH and CDR2 LQKENI. This CDR3 is 15 amino acids long. In nucleotides, the CDR3 is TGTGCCAGCTCACTTAGCGGACGGGATGTTACTGAAGCTTTCTTT. This translates into CASSLSGRDVTEAFF.

The genes are TRBV29-1 and TRBJ2-7; 9 bases are shared with TRBD1. The V gene's germline CDR1 is SQVTM and CDR2 ANQGSEA. CDR3 length: 14 residues. Unmatched junction bases numbered 11, after V lost 6 bases and J lost 5 bases. Here the CDR3 reads CSVYMEGQGDEQYF. In DNA, the CDR3 is TGCAGCGTCTATATGGAGGGACAGGGAGACGAGCAGTACTTC.

This clone was detected a few times. This sequence joins TRBV19 and TRBJ2-2; D not certain. The germline V and J ends were trimmed by 6 bases and 6 bases, with 11 bases remaining between them. The germline V gene has CDR1 LNHDA and CDR2 SQIVND (reference sequence). This CDR3 spans 13 amino acids. The DNA for the CDR3 is TGTGCCAGTAGACCAGCTCGGGCCGGGGAGCTGTTTTTT. Amino acids: CASRPARAGELFF. Full variable domain (rest looked up from reference TRBV19 and TRBJ2-2): DGGITQSPKYLFRKEGQNVTLSCEQNLNHDAMYWYRQDPGQGLRLIYYSQIVNDFQKGDIAEGYSVSREKKESFPLTVTSAQKNPTAFYLCASRPARAGELFFGEGSRLTVL.

V usage is TRBV5-6 and J usage is TRBJ2-5; 12 bases are shared with TRBD1. Germline loops: CDR1 SGHDT, CDR2 YYEEEE. The V segment lost 9 bases and the J segment 5 bases; nucleotides outside the gene matches: 8. This CDR3 has 14 amino acids. The CDR3 nucleotides read TGTGCCAACCCGGGACAGGGGGCTTTGGAGACCCAGTACTTC. Amino acids: CANPGQGALETQYF.

This clone was observed once. Sequence at one end of the junction differs from germline and may be a read error. The CDR3 nucleotides are TGTGCCAGCAGCTTGGTATTAGAGGGGGAAAACTTC. It specifies CASSLVLEGENF. V is TRBV5-6 and J is TRBJ2-7; perhaps TRBD1 as D (6 bases). There are 12 residues in the CDR3. Germline V lookup: CDR1 SGHDT, CDR2 YYEEEE.

The chain employs TRBV7-9 and TRBJ2-3; D call uncertain. CDR1 SEHNR and CDR2 FQNEAQ come from the germline V gene (reference sequence). The CDR3 totals 13 residues. V was pared by 0 bases and J by 4 bases, with 5 bases between. CDR3 bases: TGTGCCAGCAGCTTAGCGAGCGCAGATACGCAGTATTTT. It specifies CASSLASADTQYF.

The chain carries TRBV9 and TRBJ2-2; 13 bases match TRBD2. V dropped 9 bases and J dropped 3; count of bases not matched to a gene: 11. The CDR3 has 17 residues. In germline, CDR1 is SGDLS, CDR2 YYNGEE. The CDR3 here is CATWGTSGESYTGELFF. CDR3 nucleotide sequence: TGTGCCACCTGGGGGACTAGCGGGGAGTCGTACACCGGGGAGCTGTTTTTT.

This clone was seen a single time. This chain connects TRBV11-2 to TRBJ1-2; 8 bases map to TRBD1. The V gene's germline CDR1 is SGHAT and CDR2 FQNNGV. V shed 5 bases and J 0 bases; nucleotides not matched to a gene: 5. CDR3 size: 15 residues. The CDR3 DNA reads TGTGCCAGCAGCCCCACAGGGGGGGCTAACTATGGCTACACCTTC. Its protein product is CASSPTGGANYGYTF.

V gene TRBV5-1 combines with J gene TRBJ1-1; D perhaps matches TRBD1 (6 bases). V lost 6 bases to trimming and J lost 5 bases, with 26 bases between them. The germline V gene has CDR1 SGHRS and CDR2 YFSETQ. This CDR3 region has 17 residues. DNA for the CDR3: TGCGCCAGCAACTCCTTGGGGGGTGGGGGAGGGGGGACTGAAGCTTTCTTT. Protein sequence: CASNSLGGGGGGTEAFF.

V usage is TRBV7-9 and J usage is TRBJ2-5, with D possibly being TRBD1 or TRBD2 (5 bases each). The end of the DNA is better explained by TRBJ2-7, so the J call may be wrong. CDR1 is SEHNR and CDR2 is FQNEAQ in the germline V gene (reference sequence). The CDR3 totals 12 residues. CDR3 nucleotides: TGTGCCAGCAGCTTATTTGGGGGCGAGCAGTACTTC. This codes for CASSLFGGEQYF.

V gene TRBV7-9 combines with J gene TRBJ2-2; D is uncertain. Trimming removed 5 bases at V and 5 bases at J, with 12 bases between. Germline V gene sequence: CDR1 SEHNR, CDR2 FQNEAQ (reference sequence). CDR3 size: 14 residues. The CDR3 loop is CASSPPTETGELFF. In DNA form, the CDR3 reads TGTGCCAGCAGCCCCCCAACGGAGACCGGGGAGCTGTTTTTT.

V is TRBV19 and J is TRBJ1-1; 7 nucleotides match TRBD1. Germline CDR1 reads LNHDA; CDR2 reads SQIVND (reference sequence). The CDR3 is 15 amino acids. Trimming at V came to 7 bases and at J to 0 bases, leaving 8 bases not matched to a gene. This CDR3 is CASIRLGGMNTEAFF. Here the CDR3 DNA reads TGTGCCAGTATCCGTTTAGGGGGCATGAACACTGAAGCTTTCTTT.

This clone showed up just once. V and J are TRBV29-1 and TRBJ2-2; D is unresolved. CDR3 length: 12 amino acids. Trimming pared 7 bases from V and 1 base from J, leaving 7 bases between. Germline V gene data show CDR1 as SQVTM and CDR2 as ANQGSEA. For the CDR3, the DNA is TGCAGCGCTGGGCAGAACACCGGGGAGCTGTTTTTT. Translating gives CSAGQNTGELFF.

This sequence joins TRBV18 and TRBJ1-1; D unclear. V dropped 0 bases and J dropped 2 bases, with 7 bases sitting between them. This CDR3 has 14 amino acids. Germline CDR1 KGHSH, CDR2 LQKENI. Here the CDR3 DNA reads TGTGCCAGCTCACCACCGGGAGCTAACACTGAAGCTTTCTTT. It specifies CASSPPGANTEAFF.

This chain links TRBV18 with TRBJ1-2; 7 nucleotides match TRBD1. This CDR3 is built from 13 residues. The ends lost 3 bases at V and 7 bases at J; junction bases unmatched: 5. CDR1 KGHSH and CDR2 LQKENI come from the germline V gene. Here the CDR3 reads CASSPSGGGGYTF. The CDR3, as DNA: TGTGCCAGCTCACCTTCAGGGGGTGGTGGCTACACCTTC.

The V call is TRBV6-6, the J call TRBJ1-1; TRBD1 aligns across 10 bases. Germline CDR1 MNHNY, CDR2 SVGAGI (reference sequence). CDR3 length: 13 residues. Unmatched junction bases numbered 9, after V lost 6 bases and J lost 11 bases. The CDR3 is CASSNRDRGTAFF. The DNA for the CDR3 is TGTGCCAGCAGCAACCGGGACAGGGGAACGGCTTTCTTT.

This chain joins TRBV5-1 and TRBJ1-5, with a tentative D call TRBD1 (5 bases). The germline V gene encodes CDR1 SGHRS and CDR2 YFSETQ. This CDR3 has 13 residues. V lost 0 bases, J lost 6 bases, and 7 bases lay in between. The DNA for the CDR3 is TGCGCCAGCAGCTTGGATACAGGTCAGCCCCAGCATTTT. It translates to CASSLDTGQPQHF. Full variable domain (rest looked up from reference TRBV5-1 and TRBJ1-5): KAGVTQTPRYLIKTRGQQVTLSCSPISGHRSVSWYQQTPGQGLQFLFEYFSETQRNKGNFPGRFSGRQFSNSRSEMNVSTLELGDSALYLCASSLDTGQPQHFGDGTRLSIL.